The present T cell receptor (beta chain) was sequenced within a study of OX40 agonist ivuxolimab in advanced cancers. A remark on this clone: As yet, its antigen is unknown.

Findings of the study overall: Researchers report that CD8+ T cells had, on average, more expanded clones than CD4+.

Per germline, CDR1 SGHNT and CDR2 YYREEE (reference sequence). V lost 1 base and J 1 base, leaving 8 bases between the germline ends. The CDR3 consists of 14 residues. Measured with immunoSEQ multiplex PCR; TCRdb has only the in-frame clones, and not every one. In the table there are 50,000 to 65,000 clones, roughly nine tenths of which are singletons. This chain connects TRBV5-4 to TRBJ1-1, with D unresolved. This receptor was identified in an adult with an advanced solid tumor such as melanoma, head and neck, liver or kidney cancer. The material was CD4+ or CD8+ T cells sorted from blood, obtained in a trial of the OX40 agonist ivuxolimab. The CDR3 sequence: CASSLRVENTEAFF. The CDR3 region has the DNA TGTGCCAGCAGCTTGCGGGTGGAGAACACTGAAGCTTTCTTT.